A selection of T cell receptor beta chains follows, all from one sample in a study of shared clonotypes between healthy human individuals. The repertoire was sequenced with immunoSEQ multiplex PCR; TCRdb's copy has only in-frame clones and lacks some. The repertoire holds hundreds of thousands of clones, with 80% to 95% as singletons. Sequencing input: naive CD8+ T cells sorted from blood. These receptors originate from a man aged 25 to 40 in good health. Each CDR3 is given with its conserved first and last residue. The D gene is left open where the match is weak. Expanded clones get a size class; other rows say once, few or many, or leave the size out.

TRBV7-6	TRBD2	TRBJ2-1	-	TGTGCCAGCAGCTTAGCATCGGGACTATCTATCTCCTACAATGAGCAGTTCTTC	CASSLASGLSISYNEQFF
TRBV7-3	-	TRBJ2-7	-	TGTGCCAGCAGCTTAAACGTCGGTTATGCATACGAGCAGTACTTC	CASSLNVGYAYEQYF
TRBV9	-	TRBJ2-7	-	TGTGCCAGCAGCGTAGGGGAGTTGAACGAGCAGTACTTC	CASSVGELNEQYF
TRBV6-6	-	TRBJ1-1	-	TGTGCCAGCAGTTCGGTGGACACTGAAGCTTTCTTT	CASSSVDTEAFF
TRBV7-2	-	TRBJ2-1	-	TGTGCCAGCAGCGACACAGGGAGCCATGAGCAGTTCTTC	CASSDTGSHEQFF
TRBV9	TRBD2	TRBJ2-1	-	TGTGCCAGCAGCTCAACAGCCCAACTAGCGAGCTCCTACAATGAGCAGTTCTTC	CASSSTAQLASSYNEQFF
TRBV5-6	TRBD1	TRBJ2-5	few	TGTGCCAGCAGCTTCGGGACAGGGGCTACCAAGGCCCAGTACTTC	CASSFGTGATKAQYF
TRBV2	TRBD1	TRBJ1-1	-	TGTGCCAGCACCCCGGGACAGGCGAACACTGAAGCTTTCTTT	CASTPGQANTEAFF
TRBV9	-	TRBJ1-2	-	TGTGCCAGCAGCGTAGGTGGTCTTGGCTACACCTTC	CASSVGGLGYTF
TRBV2	-	TRBJ1-1	-	TGTGCCAGCAGTCCTCCCAGGAGACAGTCAAACACTGAAGCTTTCTTT	CASSPPRRQSNTEAFF
TRBV5-1	TRBD1	TRBJ2-7	-	TGCGCCAGCAGCTTGGTGGGGGACAGGTACCTGGACGAGCAGTACTTC	CASSLVGDRYLDEQYF
TRBV9	-	TRBJ1-4	once	TGTGCCAGCAGTGCCTCAGGGTCCACTAATGAAAAACTGTTTTTT	CASSASGSTNEKLFF
TRBV6-6	TRBD1	TRBJ2-5	-	TGTGCCAGCAGCCAGGACAGGGGTTCAGAGACCCAGTACTTC	CASSQDRGSETQYF
TRBV27	TRBD2	TRBJ2-7	-	TGTGCCAGCAGTCTTCTAGCGGCCTCCTACGAGCAGTACTTC	CASSLLAASYEQYF
TRBV7-9	TRBD1	TRBJ2-2	-	TGTGCCAGCATCGGACAGGGGGAGGCCGGGGAGCTGTTTTTT	CASIGQGEAGELFF
TRBV11-3	TRBD1	TRBJ2-5	-	TGTGCCAGCAGCTTCTCATACCCCTCGACAGGGGAACAAGAGACCCAGTACTTC	CASSFSYPSTGEQETQYF
TRBV5-1	-	TRBJ2-7	-	TGCGCCAGCGGCCCGGGGGACGGAGACTACGAGCAGTACTTC	CASGPGDGDYEQYF
TRBV27	-	TRBJ1-5	-	TGTGCCAGCAATCCCGCAGGGACCTCCAATCAGCCCCAGCATTTT	CASNPAGTSNQPQHF
TRBV11-2	-	TRBJ2-7	-	TGTGCCAGCAGCTTAGCCGGGAGCTCCTACGAGCAGTACTTC	CASSLAGSSYEQYF
TRBV5-4	-	TRBJ1-1	few	TGTGCCAGCAGCTTAAGGGGGGGCGCAGCCACTGAAGCTTTCTTT	CASSLRGGAATEAFF
TRBV5-8	TRBD2	TRBJ2-2	-	TGTGCCAGCAGCGCGACTAGCGGGAGGGCCGTCGCCGGGGAGCTGTTTTTT	CASSATSGRAVAGELFF
TRBV28	-	TRBJ2-7	-	TGTGCCAGCAGTTTACCACTCGGGAGAACTGCCTCCTACGAGCAGTACTTC	CASSLPLGRTASYEQYF
TRBV4-1	TRBD2	TRBJ2-1	-	TGCGCCAGCAAACTGACTAGCGGGGCGGACAATGAGCAGTTCTTC	CASKLTSGADNEQFF
TRBV28	TRBD2	TRBJ2-2	few	TGTGCCAGCAGTTTACTAGCGGGAGGTACCGGGGAGCTGTTTTTT	CASSLLAGGTGELFF
TRBV6-5	-	TRBJ2-5	once	TGTGCCAGCAGTTCCGCGCAGGGTGGACAGACCCAGTACTTC	CASSSAQGGQTQYF
TRBV9	-	TRBJ1-3	-	TGTGCCAGCAGCGTCTGGGGCGACGGAAACACCATATATTTT	CASSVWGDGNTIYF
TRBV10-3	-	TRBJ2-7	-	TGTGCCATCAGTGAGGGGGGACAAGAGCAGTACTTC	CAISEGGQEQYF
TRBV10-3	-	TRBJ1-2	-	TGTGCCATCAGTGAGTCGTTGTATGGCTACACCTTC	CAISESLYGYTF
TRBV5-8	TRBD1	TRBJ1-2	-	TGTGCCAGCAGCTCCCGACAGGGGGCGACGGCTGGCGGCTACACCTTC	CASSSRQGATAGGYTF
TRBV7-9	-	TRBJ1-2	-	TGTGCCAGCAGCTACGGACAGCCTGGCTACACCTTC	CASSYGQPGYTF
TRBV29-1	-	TRBJ2-1	-	TGCAGCGGGAAGGTAGAGCGGAATGAGCAGTTCTTC	CSGKVERNEQFF
TRBV4-1	-	TRBJ2-7	once	TGCGCCAGCAGCCCGCGGCAGGGCTACGAGCAGTACTTC	CASSPRQGYEQYF
TRBV5-5	-	TRBJ2-7	-	TGTGCCAGCAGCTTGCTACGGTGGGGTGGTTCCGAGCAGTACTTC	CASSLLRWGGSEQYF
TRBV29-1	-	TRBJ2-1	-	TGCAGCGTTGAAGGCCCCGGGGGAGTGGATGAGCAGTTCTTC	CSVEGPGGVDEQFF
TRBV7-9	-	TRBJ2-7	-	TGTGCCAGCAGCTTAGAGTCCAGCCCCTACGAGCAGTACTTC	CASSLESSPYEQYF
TRBV29-1	-	TRBJ1-1	-	TGCAGCGTTGAAGAAAGTGGAGAGGAGGCTTTCTTT	CSVEESGEEAFF
TRBV19	TRBD1	TRBJ1-1	-	TGTGCCAGTAGTATATTCAGGGGGGACACTGAAGCTTTCTTT	CASSIFRGDTEAFF
TRBV7-7	-	TRBJ2-7	-	TGTGCTAGCAGCCCCCGTCCGGGTTACGAGCAGTACTTC	CASSPRPGYEQYF
TRBV6-5	TRBD2	TRBJ2-1	-	TGTGCCAGCAGTTCGGGACTAAACTACAATGAGCAGTTCTTC	CASSSGLNYNEQFF
TRBV7-9	-	TRBJ2-7	-	TGTGCCAGCAGCTGGGGCCGAGCAGCCACCTACGAGCAGTACTTC	CASSWGRAATYEQYF
TRBV28	TRBD1	TRBJ1-5	-	TGTGCCAGCAGTTCGGACAGGGCTAGGGATCAGCCCCAGCATTTT	CASSSDRARDQPQHF
TRBV7-2	-	TRBJ1-5	-	TGTGCCAGCAGCTTAAATCGTGTCCCCAGTCAGCCCCAGCATTTT	CASSLNRVPSQPQHF
TRBV10-1	-	TRBJ1-1	-	TGCGCCAGCAGTGACAGGGTGGGCACTGAAGCTTTCTTT	CASSDRVGTEAFF
TRBV27	-	TRBJ2-2	-	TGTGCCAGTATGAGGGAATCCGGGGAGCTGTTTTTT	CASMRESGELFF
TRBV10-3	TRBD2	TRBJ2-3	-	TGTGCCATCAGTGAGTCTCTAGCGGGAGGGCGGCTTCCGCAGTATTTT	CAISESLAGGRLPQYF
TRBV5-4	TRBD1	TRBJ2-1	-	TGTGCCAGCAGGCGACAGGGGAGCTCCTACAATGAGCAGTTCTTC	CASRRQGSSYNEQFF
TRBV11-2	-	TRBJ2-1	-	TGTGCCAGCAGCGGCCGAGAGCAGTTCTTC	CASSGREQFF